Listed below are T cell receptor beta chains from one sample, sequenced in a study of CD8 T cells in Susac syndrome. TCRdb reprocessed the immunoSEQ multiplex PCR reads via MiXCR and lists one record per CDR3 protein. The sample lists some 140,000 distinct CDR3 sequences; around 95% were seen once. The sample comprised CD8+ T cells from PBMCs. These TCRs come from a human donor with Susac syndrome. Both conserved end residues are part of each CDR3. A D gene is named only where the DNA matches it firmly. Size tells how often a clone was seen (once, few, many) or the class of an expanded clone, and some rows leave it out.

j_call d_call v_call clone_size cdr3_nt cdr3_aa
TRBJ1-5 - TRBV30 - TGTGCCTGGAGTTCAGGGAGTGGCAATCAGCCCCAGCATTTT CAWSSGSGNQPQHF
TRBJ1-2 TRBD1 TRBV20-1 - TGCAGTGCTCTACGGACAGGGGACTATGGCTACACCTTC CSALRTGDYGYTF
TRBJ1-1 - TRBV9 - TGTGCCAGCAGCGTCTACGGCGGTGGGACTGAAGCTTTCTTT CASSVYGGGTEAFF
TRBJ1-1 - TRBV11-2 - TGTGCCAGCAGCCAGGCGAACTTAATGAACACTGAAGCTTTCTTT CASSQANLMNTEAFF
TRBJ1-2 - TRBV9 - TGTGCCAGCAGCGTAACAGGGTGGAATGGCTACACCTTC CASSVTGWNGYTF
TRBJ2-2 - TRBV4-1 - TGCGCCAGCAGCCAACCGGACGGTCTGGACACCGGGGAGCTGTTTTTT CASSQPDGLDTGELFF
TRBJ2-1 TRBD2 TRBV9 - TGTGCCAGCAGCCCCCAACTAGGGACTAGCGGGAGAATCTCCTACAATGAGCAGTTCTTC CASSPQLGTSGRISYNEQFF
TRBJ2-1 - TRBV12-3/TRBV12-4 - TGTGCCAGCAGTCGACAGGTCCTCGGGCGCGGCAATGAGCAGTTCTTC CASSRQVLGRGNEQFF
TRBJ1-2 - TRBV6-5 - TGTGCCAGTTCCACCGGGCCACCCACCGGCTACACCTTC CASSTGPPTGYTF
TRBJ2-5 - TRBV18 - TGTGCCAGCCAGCAGGTCGTCCAAGAGACCCAGTACTTC CASQQVVQETQYF
TRBJ2-5 - TRBV21-1 - TGTGCCAGCAGCGCCCGACTAGAACAAGAGACCCAGTACTTC CASSARLEQETQYF
TRBJ2-2 TRBD2 TRBV27 - TGTGCCAGCAGTTCGCCCGCTAGCGGGAACACCGGGGAGCTGTTTTTT CASSSPASGNTGELFF
TRBJ1-2 - TRBV19 - TGTGCCAGTACCATAGAAGATCACTATGGCTACACCTTC CASTIEDHYGYTF
TRBJ2-5 - TRBV7-8 - TGTGCCAGCAGCTTAGAAGTGGCCTCGTACCAAGAGACCCAGTACTTC CASSLEVASYQETQYF
TRBJ2-1 TRBD2 TRBV30 - TGTGCCTGGTTCCCTAGCGGGAGGGCCCGAGAGCAGTTCTTC CAWFPSGRAREQFF
TRBJ2-3 TRBD2 TRBV10-3 - TGTGCCATCAGTCTAGGGCTAGCGGCGGGAGATACGCAGTATTTT CAISLGLAAGDTQYF
TRBJ2-5 TRBD1 TRBV9 - TGTGCCAGCAGCGTAGCGGGACAGTACCAAGAGACCCAGTACTTC CASSVAGQYQETQYF
TRBJ1-2 - TRBV9 once TGTGCCAGCAGCGGTATTGGCTACACCTTC CASSGIGYTF
TRBJ1-1 TRBD1 TRBV29-1 - TGCAGCGTTGCAGGGGGGAAAAACACTGAAGCTTTCTTT CSVAGGKNTEAFF
TRBJ1-5 - TRBV20-1 - TGCAGTGCTAGGGGGTCCCCGGGCAATCAGCCCCAGCATTTT CSARGSPGNQPQHF
TRBJ1-2 - TRBV30 - TGTGCCTGGAGTTACGGCGAGGACCTGGTTGGCTACACCTTC CAWSYGEDLVGYTF
TRBJ2-7 - TRBV3-1 - TGTGCCAGCAGCCCTGAGAGAACGGTCAGGTTCTACGAGCAGTACTTC CASSPERTVRFYEQYF
TRBJ2-7 - TRBV5-6 - TGTGCCAGCAGCTCCAACACAGGGGCCGGGGGCTACGAGCAGTACTTC CASSSNTGAGGYEQYF
TRBJ2-7 - TRBV7-9 - TGTGCCAGCAGCGCCATGGAGGGACTCTCCTACGAGCAGTACTTC CASSAMEGLSYEQYF
TRBJ2-7 TRBD2 TRBV7-8 - TGTGCCAGCAAATCTATTCGGCTAGCGGGAGGCCCATCCTACGAGCAGTACTTC CASKSIRLAGGPSYEQYF
TRBJ2-5 TRBD1 TRBV4-2 - TGTGCCAGCAGCCAGGGACAGGGGGCAGAGACCCAGTACTTC CASSQGQGAETQYF
TRBJ1-2 TRBD1 TRBV6-2/TRBV6-3 - TGTGCCAGCAGCCTAGGGACAGTCTATGGCTACACCTTC CASSLGTVYGYTF
TRBJ2-1 TRBD2 TRBV14 - TGTGCCAGCAGCGCCCACGGACTAGCGGGAGGGTTGTCTGGCTCTGAGCAGTTCTTC CASSAHGLAGGLSGSEQFF
TRBJ2-4 - TRBV19 - TGTGCCAGTACCGACTGGACTTGTGGATACTTC CASTDWTCGYF
TRBJ2-7 - TRBV25-1 - TGTGCCAGCAGTGACAGGGGTAGCTACGAGCAGTACTTC CASSDRGSYEQYF
TRBJ2-4 - TRBV29-1 - TGCAGACAGCGCTTTCACGCCATAAACATTCAGTACTTC CRQRFHAINIQYF
TRBJ1-4 - TRBV16 - TGTGCCAGCAGCCAATCAATTGCCAGCTCAACTAATGAAAAACTGTTTTTT CASSQSIASSTNEKLFF
TRBJ2-7 - TRBV5-6 - TGTGCCAGCAGCCCACTCGGAACCTCCTACGAGCAGTACTTC CASSPLGTSYEQYF
TRBJ2-7 - TRBV30 - TGTGCCTGGAGGGGTTTCCCAGGGAAAAGTCCTGATACGATAACCCCATACGAGCAGTACTTC CAWRGFPGKSPDTITPYEQYF
TRBJ2-1 - TRBV12-3/TRBV12-4 - TGTGCCAGCAGTCCAACAGGGCAGCAGCAGTTCTTC CASSPTGQQQFF
TRBJ2-1 - TRBV11-2 - TGTGCCAGCAGCTTAGATTTGAGGGAGAGGGGGAATGAGCAGTTCTTC CASSLDLRERGNEQFF
TRBJ2-7 TRBD1 TRBV20-1 - TGCAGTGCTAGAGATCTGGGACAGTCCTACGAGCAGTACTTC CSARDLGQSYEQYF
TRBJ2-1 TRBD2 TRBV11-2 - TGTGCCAGCAGCTTAGTCACGGCGGGAGGGAATGAGCAGTTCTTC CASSLVTAGGNEQFF
TRBJ1-5 TRBD1 TRBV5-1 - TGCGCCAGCAGCTTGGGACAGGGGGCTGGTCAGCCCCAGCATTTT CASSLGQGAGQPQHF
TRBJ2-7 TRBD2 TRBV20-1 - TGCTCGCATGGGACTAGCGGATCCTACGAGCAGTACTTC CSHGTSGSYEQYF
TRBJ2-1 TRBD2 TRBV12-3/TRBV12-4 - TGTGCCAGCAGGCCTACTAGCGGACCAGCCTACAATGAGCAGTTCTTC CASRPTSGPAYNEQFF
TRBJ1-4 - TRBV20-1 - TGCAGTGCTAGAGATGGGGGGCGGGATGAAAAACTGTTTTTT CSARDGGRDEKLFF
TRBJ2-5 TRBD2 TRBV20-1 - TGCAGTGCTAGAGAGGTAGCGGGAGGGGAGACCCAGTACTTC CSAREVAGGETQYF
TRBJ2-7 - TRBV7-2 few TGTGCCGTGACAGACTCCTACGAGCAGTACTTC CAVTDSYEQYF
TRBJ2-1 TRBD2 TRBV20-1 - TGCAGTGCTAGAGATCCCGGGACTACAAATGAGCAGTTCTTC CSARDPGTTNEQFF
TRBJ1-2 - TRBV29-1 - TGCAGCGCTCCCCGGGACGGGGGTGGCTACACCTTC CSAPRDGGGYTF
TRBJ2-3 - TRBV10-1 - TGCGCCAGCAGTGATGGCAGGGGCGTCCAGGTTGGAGATACGCAGTATTTT CASSDGRGVQVGDTQYF
TRBJ2-1 - TRBV9 - TGTGCCAGCAGCCCCGTACGGGAGCAGTTCTTC CASSPVREQFF
TRBJ1-3 - TRBV5-1 - TGCGCCAGCAGAGGTAGTTCTGGAAACACCATATATTTT CASRGSSGNTIYF
TRBJ1-1 TRBD1 TRBV18 - TGTGCCAGCTCACCCGGACAGGGATCAAACACTGAAGCTTTCTTT CASSPGQGSNTEAFF
TRBJ1-5 - TRBV2 - TGTGCCAGCAGAGCCCTTATTTATAGCAATCAGCCCCAGCATTTT CASRALIYSNQPQHF
TRBJ1-2 TRBD1 TRBV2 - TGTGCCAGCCCCAGTCCGGACAGGGAAGGCAATGGCTACACCTTC CASPSPDREGNGYTF
TRBJ1-2 - TRBV3-1 - TGTGCCAGCAGCCCCCCCATAAAGGGGGTCAACTATGGCTACACCTTC CASSPPIKGVNYGYTF
TRBJ2-1 TRBD1 TRBV3-1 - TGTGCCAGCAGCCCCATACCGGGACAGGGGGGCGATGAGCAGTTCTTC CASSPIPGQGGDEQFF
TRBJ2-5 - TRBV30 - TGTGCCTTTAGGGGGGAACAAGAGACCCAGTACTTC CAFRGEQETQYF
TRBJ2-7 TRBD1 TRBV12-3/TRBV12-4 - TGTGCCAGCAGTCCCGGGACAGGGTCTCCCTACGAGCAGTACTTC CASSPGTGSPYEQYF
TRBJ2-7 - TRBV27 - TGTGCCAGCAGCCCCTCGAGGGGTGAGCAGTACTTC CASSPSRGEQYF